Listed here are 8 T cell receptor beta chains from one sample, sequenced in a study of T-cell reconstitution after alpha-beta-depleted transplantation in children. TCRbeta library construction was performed incorporating unique molecular identifiers. Via MiXCR, TCRdb re-called the PCR reads, giving one row per CDR3 protein. The sample lists approximately 650,000 distinct CDR3 sequences, around 13% occurring once. This specimen was PBMCs, taken before TCRalphabeta/CD19-depleted stem cell transplant. The receptors derive from a girl aged 2-9 years with congenital amegakaryocytic thrombocytopenia, due to receive a stem cell transplant.

This clonotype was counted ten times or more. The chain employs TRBV9 and TRBJ1-4; 10 bases map to TRBD1. CDR3 length: 14 amino acids. From germline, CDR1 is SGDLS and CDR2 YYNGEE. The J segment lost 8 bases and the V segment lost 2 bases, leaving 3 bases of the junction unmatched. The CDR3 nucleotides are TGTGCCAGCAGCGTCGGGACAGGGGTCGAAAAACTGTTTTTT. This encodes CASSVGTGVEKLFF.

This clonotype was found many times. The gene calls are TRBV29-1 and TRBJ2-7; 11 bases fit TRBD1. The CDR3 totals 14 residues. Germline V gives CDR1 SQVTM, CDR2 ANQGSEA. V was pared by 5 bases and J by 4 bases, with 7 bases of the junction left unmatched. The CDR3 here is CSVSRGTGGYEQYF. CDR3 bases: TGCAGCGTTAGTAGGGGGACAGGGGGTTACGAGCAGTACTTC.

This clonotype appeared many times. This sequence joins TRBV20-1 and TRBJ2-2, with 10 positions matching TRBD2. Unmatched junction bases numbered 6, after V lost 6 bases and J lost 5 bases. There are 14 residues in the CDR3. Germline V gene lookup returns CDR1 DFQATT and CDR2 SNEGSKA (reference sequence). CDR3 bases: TGCAGTGCGCCAGGACTAGCGGAAACCGGGGAGCTGTTTTTT. This translates into CSAPGLAETGELFF.

This clonotype was counted ten times or more. The chain has TRBV29-1 and TRBJ2-7; 8 nucleotides agree with TRBD2. This CDR3 has 13 residues. Germline V gene lookup returns CDR1 SQVTM and CDR2 ANQGSEA. The V segment lost 6 bases and the J segment 3 bases; nucleotides outside the gene matches: 7. The chain's CDR3 is CSVRLAGFYEQYF. The CDR3 DNA follows: TGCAGCGTAAGGTTAGCGGGGTTCTACGAGCAGTACTTC.

The chain combines TRBV10-3 with TRBJ2-1; D unresolved. The CDR3 sequence is 17 residues long. Trimming left V 3 bases short and J 2 bases short, with 17 bases between. Germline CDR1 and CDR2: ENHRY and SYGVKD. The CDR3 DNA sequence: TGTGCCATCAGTGAAGGGTACGAACACCTGACCTACAATGAGCAGTTCTTC. This sequence encodes CAISEGYEHLTYNEQFF.

This clonotype came up many times. This sequence joins TRBV6-5 and TRBJ1-1; D is uncertain. The CDR3 runs to 13 residues. Trimming left V 3 bases short and J 0 bases short, with 5 bases between. CDR1 is MNHEY and CDR2 is SVGAGI in the germline V gene. CDR3 nucleotide sequence: TGTGCCAGCAGTTATCGGGTGAACACTGAAGCTTTCTTT. Encoded protein: CASSYRVNTEAFF.

This clonotype appeared many times. The chain couples TRBV20-1 to TRBJ2-5, with D perhaps being TRBD1 or TRBD2 (5 bases each). Per germline, CDR1 DFQATT and CDR2 SNEGSKA (reference sequence). Trimming cost V 5 bases and J 5 bases, with 18 bases left between them. The CDR3 contains 14 residues. This CDR3 is CSALGPGPGETQYF. DNA of the CDR3: TGCAGTGCTCTCGGTCCGGGACCGGGTGAGACCCAGTACTTC.

The sample holds many counts of this clonotype. This chain links TRBV24-1 with TRBJ2-1; 7 nucleotides agree with TRBD2. V shed 3 bases and J 2 bases; nucleotides not matched to a gene: 3. CDR1 is KGHDR, CDR2 SFDVKD, per germline. The CDR3 covers 15 residues. In nucleotides, the CDR3 is TGTGCCACCAGTGATGGGGGGGGGACCTACAATGAGCAGTTCTTC. Its protein product is CATSDGGGTYNEQFF.